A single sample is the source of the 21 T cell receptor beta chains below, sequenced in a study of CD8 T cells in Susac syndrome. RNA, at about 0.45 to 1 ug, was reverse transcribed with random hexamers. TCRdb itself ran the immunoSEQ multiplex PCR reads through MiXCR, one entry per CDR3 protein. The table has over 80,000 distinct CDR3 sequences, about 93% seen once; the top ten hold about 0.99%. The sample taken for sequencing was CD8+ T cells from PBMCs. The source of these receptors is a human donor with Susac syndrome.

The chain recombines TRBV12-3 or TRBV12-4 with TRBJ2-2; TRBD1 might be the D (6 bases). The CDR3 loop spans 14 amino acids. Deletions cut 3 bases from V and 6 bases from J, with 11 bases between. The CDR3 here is CASSLAPGAGELFF. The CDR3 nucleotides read TGTGCCAGCAGTTTGGCCCCAGGGGCCGGGGAGCTGTTTTTT.

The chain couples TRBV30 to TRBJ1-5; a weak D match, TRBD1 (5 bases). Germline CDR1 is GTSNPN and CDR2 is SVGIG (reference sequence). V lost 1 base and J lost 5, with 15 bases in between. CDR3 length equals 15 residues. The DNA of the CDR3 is TGTGCCTGGAGTGCCGGGACCCTAAGGGATCAGCCCCAGCATTTT. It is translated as CAWSAGTLRDQPQHF.

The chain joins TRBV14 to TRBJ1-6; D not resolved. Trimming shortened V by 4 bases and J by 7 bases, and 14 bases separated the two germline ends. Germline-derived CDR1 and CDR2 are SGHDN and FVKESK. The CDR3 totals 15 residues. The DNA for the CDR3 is TGTGCCAGCAGCCCCGGGTGGGCAGCGAATTCACCCCTCCACTTT. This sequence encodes CASSPGWAANSPLHF.

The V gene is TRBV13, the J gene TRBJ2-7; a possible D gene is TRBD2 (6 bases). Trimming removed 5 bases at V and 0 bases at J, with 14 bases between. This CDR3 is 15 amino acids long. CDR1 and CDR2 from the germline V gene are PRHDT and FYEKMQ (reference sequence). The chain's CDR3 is CASSATGLTSYEQYF. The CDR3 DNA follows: TGTGCCAGCAGCGCGACGGGACTGACCTCCTACGAGCAGTACTTC. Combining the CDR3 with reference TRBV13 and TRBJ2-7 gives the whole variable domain AAGVIQSPRHLIKEKRETATLKCYPIPRHDTVYWYQQGPGQDPQFLISFYEKMQSDKGSIPDRFSAQQFSDYHSELNMSSLELGDSALYFCASSATGLTSYEQYFGPGTRLTVT.

DNA of the CDR3: TGTGCCGCGGCGAACACTGAAGCTTTCTTT. This translates into CAAANTEAFF. The chain joins TRBV2 to TRBJ1-1; D is ambiguous. V dropped 11 bases and J dropped 1 base, with 5 bases sitting between them. The length of the CDR3 is 10 residues. The germline CDR1 and CDR2 sequences are SNHLY and FYNNEI.

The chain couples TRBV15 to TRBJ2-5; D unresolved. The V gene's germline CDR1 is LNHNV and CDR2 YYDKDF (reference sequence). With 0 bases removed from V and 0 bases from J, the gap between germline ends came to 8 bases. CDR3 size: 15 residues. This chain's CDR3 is CATSRDGAYQETQYF. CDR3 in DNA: TGTGCCACCAGCAGAGATGGCGCGTACCAAGAGACCCAGTACTTC.

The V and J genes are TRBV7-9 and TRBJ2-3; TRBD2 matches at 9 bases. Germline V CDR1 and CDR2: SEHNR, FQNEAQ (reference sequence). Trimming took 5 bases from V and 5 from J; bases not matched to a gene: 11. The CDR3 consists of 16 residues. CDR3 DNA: TGTGCCAGCAGCGACCCAGTCAGCGGGGGGAAAGATACGCAGTATTTT. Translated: CASSDPVSGGKDTQYF.

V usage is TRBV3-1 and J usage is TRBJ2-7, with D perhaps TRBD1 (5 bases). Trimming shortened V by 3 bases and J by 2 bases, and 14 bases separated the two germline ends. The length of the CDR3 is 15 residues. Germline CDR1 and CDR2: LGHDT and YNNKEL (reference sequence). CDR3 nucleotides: TGTGCCAGCAGCCAGAGTTCTTGGACAACCTACGAGCAGTACTTC. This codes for CASSQSSWTTYEQYF.

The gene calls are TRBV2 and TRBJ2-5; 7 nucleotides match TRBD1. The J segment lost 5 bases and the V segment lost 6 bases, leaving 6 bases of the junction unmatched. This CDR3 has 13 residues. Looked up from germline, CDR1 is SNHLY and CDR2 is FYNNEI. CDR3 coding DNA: TGTGCCAGCAGGCGAGGGGGCGAGGAGACCCAGTACTTC. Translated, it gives CASRRGGEETQYF.

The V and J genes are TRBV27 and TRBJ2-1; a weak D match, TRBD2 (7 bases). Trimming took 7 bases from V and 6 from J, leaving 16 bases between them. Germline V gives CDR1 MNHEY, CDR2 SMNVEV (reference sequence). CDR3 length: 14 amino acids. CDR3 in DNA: TGTGCCAGCAAACTCCCGGGGGGCCTCAATGAGCAGTTCTTC. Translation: CASKLPGGLNEQFF.

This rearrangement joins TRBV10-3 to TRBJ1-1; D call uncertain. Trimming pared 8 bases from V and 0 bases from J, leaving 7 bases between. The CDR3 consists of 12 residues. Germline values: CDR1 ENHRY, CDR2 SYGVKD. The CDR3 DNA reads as TGTGCCATCGGGCAAATGAACACTGAAGCTTTCTTT. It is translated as CAIGQMNTEAFF.

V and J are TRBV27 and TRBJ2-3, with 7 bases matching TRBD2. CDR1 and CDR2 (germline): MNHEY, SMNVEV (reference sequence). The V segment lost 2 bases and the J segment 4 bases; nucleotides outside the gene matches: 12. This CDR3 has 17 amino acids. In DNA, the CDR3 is TGTGCCAGCAGTTTAGAAGACACCGGGGGGTACCCAGATACGCAGTATTTT. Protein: CASSLEDTGGYPDTQYF.

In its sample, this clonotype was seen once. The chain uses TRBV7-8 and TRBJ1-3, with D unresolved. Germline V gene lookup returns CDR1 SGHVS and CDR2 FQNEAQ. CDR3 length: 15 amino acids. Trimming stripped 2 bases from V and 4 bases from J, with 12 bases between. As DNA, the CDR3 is TGTGCCAGCAGCTTATCTCTAGGGAAGGGAAACACCATATATTTT. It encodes CASSLSLGKGNTIYF. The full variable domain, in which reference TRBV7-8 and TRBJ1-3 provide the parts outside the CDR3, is GAGVSQSPRYKVAKRGQDVALRCDPISGHVSLFWYQQALGQGPEFLTYFQNEAQLDKSGLPSDRFFAERPEGSVSTLKIQRTQQEDSAVYLCASSLSLGKGNTIYFGEGSWLTVV.

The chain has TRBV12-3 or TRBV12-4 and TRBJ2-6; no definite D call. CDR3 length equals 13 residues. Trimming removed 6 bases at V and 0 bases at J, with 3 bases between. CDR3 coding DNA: TGTGCCAGCAGCCCCTCTGGGGCCAACGTCCTGACTTTC. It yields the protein CASSPSGANVLTF.

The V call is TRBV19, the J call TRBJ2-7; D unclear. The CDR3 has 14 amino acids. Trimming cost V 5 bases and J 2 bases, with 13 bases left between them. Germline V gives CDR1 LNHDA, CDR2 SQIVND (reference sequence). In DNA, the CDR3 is TGTGCCAGTAGTTCTAGGGTGGCCACCTACGAGCAGTACTTC. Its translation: CASSSRVATYEQYF.

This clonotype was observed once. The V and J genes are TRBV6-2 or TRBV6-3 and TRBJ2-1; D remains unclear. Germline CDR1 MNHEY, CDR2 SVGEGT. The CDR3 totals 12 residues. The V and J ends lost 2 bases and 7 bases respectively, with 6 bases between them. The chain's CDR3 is CASSYGANEQFF. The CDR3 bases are TGTGCCAGCAGTTACGGAGCAAATGAGCAGTTCTTC.

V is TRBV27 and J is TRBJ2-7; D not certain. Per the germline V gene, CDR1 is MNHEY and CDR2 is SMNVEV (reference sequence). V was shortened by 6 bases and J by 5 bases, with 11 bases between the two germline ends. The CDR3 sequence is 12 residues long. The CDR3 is CASSPGVHEQYF. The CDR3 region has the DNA TGTGCCAGCAGCCCCGGTGTACACGAGCAGTACTTC.

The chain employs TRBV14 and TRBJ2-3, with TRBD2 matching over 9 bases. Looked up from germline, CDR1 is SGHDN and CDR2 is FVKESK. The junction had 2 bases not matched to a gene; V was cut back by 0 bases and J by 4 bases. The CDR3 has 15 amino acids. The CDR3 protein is CASSQEAGGADTQYF. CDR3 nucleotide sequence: TGTGCCAGCAGCCAAGAAGCGGGAGGCGCAGATACGCAGTATTTT.

The CDR3 DNA reads as TGTGCCTGGAGTACAGGCATTAACACTGAAGCTTTCTTT. It encodes CAWSTGINTEAFF. The chain recombines TRBV30 with TRBJ1-1; TRBD1 is a possible D gene (5 bases). The germline gives CDR1 GTSNPN, CDR2 SVGIG (reference sequence). The CDR3 is made up of 13 amino acids. V was pared by 2 bases and J by 2 bases, with 9 bases between.

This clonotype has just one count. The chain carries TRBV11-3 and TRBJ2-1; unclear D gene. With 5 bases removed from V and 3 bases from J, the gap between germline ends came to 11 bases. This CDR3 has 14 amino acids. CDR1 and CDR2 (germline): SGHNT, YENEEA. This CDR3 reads CASSPTPLYNEQFF. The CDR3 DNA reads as TGTGCCAGCAGCCCAACGCCACTCTACAATGAGCAGTTCTTC.

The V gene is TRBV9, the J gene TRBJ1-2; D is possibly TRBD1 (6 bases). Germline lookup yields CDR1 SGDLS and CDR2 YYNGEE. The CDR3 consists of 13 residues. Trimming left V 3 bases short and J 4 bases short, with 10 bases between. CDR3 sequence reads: CASSAGDTYGYTF. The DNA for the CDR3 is TGTGCCAGCAGCGCCGGGGACACCTATGGCTACACCTTC. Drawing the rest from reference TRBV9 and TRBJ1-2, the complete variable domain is DSGVTQTPKHLITATGQRVTLRCSPRSGDLSVYWYQQSLDQGLQFLIQYYNGEERAKGNILERFSAQQFPDLHSELNLSSLELGDSALYFCASSAGDTYGYTFGSGTRLTVV.